This is a list of T cell receptor beta chains from one sample in a study of blood T cell repertoires in COVID-19. The protocol was immunoSEQ multiplex PCR, while the TCRdb copy is restricted to in-frame clones and leaves out a portion. The repertoire has some 160,000 clones, roughly 88% of them found once; the top ten carry more than 6.5%. The sample comprised PBMCs or T cells enriched from blood (not recorded which). The receptors shown here come from a woman aged 50 to 60 who had recovered from COVID-19. The CDR3 runs from the conserved cysteine through the conserved F or W. A D gene is named only where the DNA matches it firmly. The listing skips clone size in some rows; elsewhere it reads once, few, many or a size class.

size	V	D	J	CDR3	DNA
.	TRBV6-4	.	TRBJ1-6	CASSDGGFGSPLHF	TGTGCCAGCAGTGACGGAGGGTTCGGCTCACCCCTCCACTTT
.	TRBV27	TRBD2	TRBJ2-7	CASRSLGAGGNEQYF	TGTGCCAGCAGATCCCTCGGAGCGGGGGGGAACGAGCAGTACTTC
.	TRBV7-3	.	TRBJ1-3	CASSLNPPPGGNTIYF	TGTGCCAGCAGCTTAAACCCTCCTCCGGGTGGAAACACCATATATTTT
.	TRBV4-3	TRBD1	TRBJ2-3	CASSLTGGADDTQYF	TGCGCCAGCAGCCTAACAGGGGGCGCGGATGATACGCAGTATTTT
.	TRBV7-3	.	TRBJ2-2	CASSLAGNTGELFF	TGTGCCAGCAGCTTAGCAGGGAACACCGGGGAGCTGTTTTTT
once	TRBV30	TRBD1	TRBJ1-1	CAWSRDRNTEAFF	TGTGCCTGGAGTCGGGACAGGAACACTGAAGCTTTCTTT
.	TRBV6-5	.	TRBJ2-5	CASENPGRETQYF	TGTGCCAGTGAAAACCCAGGCCGGGAGACCCAGTACTTC
.	TRBV7-8	TRBD1	TRBJ1-5	CASSSDRDQPQHF	TGTGCCAGCAGCTCGGACAGGGATCAGCCCCAGCATTTT
.	TRBV6-5	.	TRBJ2-7	CASSYGPAAYEQYF	TGTGCCAGCAGTTACGGGCCAGCGGCCTACGAGCAGTACTTC
.	TRBV5-1	.	TRBJ1-1	CASSPTKSGATEAFF	TGCGCCAGCAGCCCGACAAAGTCAGGGGCCACTGAAGCTTTCTTT